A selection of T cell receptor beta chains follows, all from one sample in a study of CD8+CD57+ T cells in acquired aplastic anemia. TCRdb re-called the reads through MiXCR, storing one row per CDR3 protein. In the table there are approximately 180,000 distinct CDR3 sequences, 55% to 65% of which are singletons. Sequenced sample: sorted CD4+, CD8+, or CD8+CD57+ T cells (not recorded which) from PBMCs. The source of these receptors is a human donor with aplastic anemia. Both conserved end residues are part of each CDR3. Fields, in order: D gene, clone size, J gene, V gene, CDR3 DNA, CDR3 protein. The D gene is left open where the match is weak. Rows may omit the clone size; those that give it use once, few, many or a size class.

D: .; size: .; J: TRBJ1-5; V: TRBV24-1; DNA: TGTGCCACCCAAGGGCTGGGCAATCAGCCCCAGCATTTT; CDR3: CATQGLGNQPQHF
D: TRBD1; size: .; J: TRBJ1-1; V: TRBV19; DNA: TGTGCCAGTAGAACGGGACAGCACGAAGCTTTCTTT; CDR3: CASRTGQHEAFF
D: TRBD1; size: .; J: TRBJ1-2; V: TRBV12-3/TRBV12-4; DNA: TGTGCCAGCGTACAGGGGGCCCCTAACTATGGCTACACCTTC; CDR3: CASVQGAPNYGYTF
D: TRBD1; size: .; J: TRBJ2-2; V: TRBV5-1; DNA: TGCGCCAGCAGCGTACGACAGGGTGCCGGGGAGCTGTTTTTT; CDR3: CASSVRQGAGELFF
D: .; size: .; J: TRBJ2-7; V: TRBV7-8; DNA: TGTGCCAGCAGCCGGACAGCAGATGCCTACGAGCAGTACTTC; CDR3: CASSRTADAYEQYF
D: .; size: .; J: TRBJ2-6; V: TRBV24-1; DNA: TGTGCCACTAAACGGGAGACCAGGTCCGGGGCCAACGTCCTGACTTTC; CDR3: CATKRETRSGANVLTF
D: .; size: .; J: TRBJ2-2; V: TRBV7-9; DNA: TGTGCCAGCGGCTTAGAGGCAGCTTACACCGGGGAGTTGTTTTTT; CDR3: CASGLEAAYTGELFF
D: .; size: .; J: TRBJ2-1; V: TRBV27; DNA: TGTGCCAGCAGTTCAGGGGTAAATGAGCAGTTCTTC; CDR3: CASSSGVNEQFF
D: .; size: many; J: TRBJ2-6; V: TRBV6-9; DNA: TGTGCCAGCAGTTATTTAGTGTGGCCGGCTAAAGATACTGGGGCCAACGTCCTGACTTTC; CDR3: CASSYLVWPAKDTGANVLTF
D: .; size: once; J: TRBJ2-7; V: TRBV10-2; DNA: TGCGCCAGCAACCGAGGGGGCGAGCAGTACTTC; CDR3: CASNRGGEQYF
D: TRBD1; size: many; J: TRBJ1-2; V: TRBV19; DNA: TGTGCCAGTAAGGGGGGACAGGGGAACTATGGCTACACCTTC; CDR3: CASKGGQGNYGYTF
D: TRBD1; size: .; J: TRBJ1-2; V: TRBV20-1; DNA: TGCAGTGCTCGAAATCGACAGGGGCCGGACTATGGCTACACCTTC; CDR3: CSARNRQGPDYGYTF
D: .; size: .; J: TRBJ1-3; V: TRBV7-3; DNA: TGTGCCAGCAGCTTAACCTCTGGAAACACCATATATTTT; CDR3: CASSLTSGNTIYF
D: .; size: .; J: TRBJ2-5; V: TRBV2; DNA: TGTGCCAGCGGCTCGGGACTTAACACCCAGTACTTC; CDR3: CASGSGLNTQYF
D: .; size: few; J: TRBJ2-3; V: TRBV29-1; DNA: TGCAGCGTCGAAACCAGCACAGATACGCAGTATTTT; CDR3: CSVETSTDTQYF